This T cell receptor (beta chain) was retrieved from a study of shared clonotypes between healthy human individuals. Whole-study results and caveats: Researchers sampled blood only, noting tissue repertoires likely differ.

As concerns this clone: Antigen unknown.

Original methodology: ImmunoSEQ supplied junction-only sequences lacking quality scores, so filtering was different. Data came from immunoSEQ multiplex PCR; TCRdb stores just in-frame clones and leaves some out. V and J calls plus clone size are reproduced from that table; the DNA served to infer D and trimming. This table has about 2.1 million clones, roughly 95% appearing once. Selected positively for CCR7 and CD45RO-negative, naive CD8 cells excluded terminally differentiated effector memory CD45RA+ cells. Trimming left V 6 bases short and J 10 bases short, with 15 bases between. The CDR3 contains 12 residues. Germline V gives CDR1 MNHEY, CDR2 SVGAGI.

Sequences were obtained from naive CD8+ T cells from PBMCs. The sequence came from a man younger than 30 in good health. Some clones in this sample may be carry-over from other donors' samples. This chain links TRBV6-5 with TRBJ1-2; D not resolved. The CDR3 sequence: CASSPVGRDYTF. CDR3 bases: TGTGCCAGCAGCCCCGTAGGGAGAGACTACACCTTC.